The 9 T cell receptor beta chains below were found in one sample sequenced in a study of blood T cell repertoires in COVID-19. Clones were read by immunoSEQ multiplex PCR, and TCRdb kept only the in-frame ones, dropping some. The sample consists of 69,000 or so clones, roughly 80% of them appearing once. Sequenced material: peripheral blood. The receptor source for this set is a woman of 80 years or more with acute or convalescent COVID-19.

DNA of the CDR3: TGTGCCAGCAGCTTAGGAGCTAGCGGTCCGGGGGATACGCAGTATTTT. Translated: CASSLGASGPGDTQYF. This chain connects TRBV11-3 to TRBJ2-3; 7 nucleotides line up with TRBD2. The CDR3 length is 16 residues. V shed 1 base, J shed 6 bases, and the junction held 10 bases outside the gene matches. CDR1 and CDR2 from the germline V gene are SGHNT and YENEEA.

In its sample, this clone was seen once. V gene TRBV12-3 or TRBV12-4 combines with J gene TRBJ2-1, with D perhaps TRBD2 (7 bases). CDR3 size: 12 residues. Trimming cost V 8 bases and J 6 bases, with 11 bases left between them. CDR3 sequence reads: CASGGGANEQFF. The CDR3 nucleotides read TGTGCCAGCGGAGGGGGGGCCAATGAGCAGTTCTTC.

This chain links TRBV30 with TRBJ1-4; the D gene is possibly TRBD1 (5 bases). This CDR3 spans 13 amino acids. The V end was cut by 2 bases, the J end by 8 bases, with 12 bases between. Germline values: CDR1 GTSNPN, CDR2 SVGIG (reference sequence). This CDR3 is CAWSRGLGEKLFF. The CDR3 DNA reads TGTGCCTGGAGTAGGGGTCTTGGGGAAAAACTGTTTTTT.

The chain is built from TRBV7-2 and TRBJ2-2; D is ambiguous. The length of the CDR3 is 16 residues. The V end lost 2 bases, the J end lost 0 bases, and 10 bases lay between the germline ends. CDR1 is SGHTA and CDR2 is FQGNSA in the germline V gene. CDR3 sequence reads: CASSLQRIANTGELFF. DNA of the CDR3: TGTGCCAGCAGCTTACAGAGGATCGCGAACACCGGGGAGCTGTTTTTT.

This rearrangement joins TRBV24-1 to TRBJ1-6; 9 nucleotides line up with TRBD1. The CDR3 sequence is 16 residues long. V shed 8 bases and J 7 bases; nucleotides not matched to a gene: 11. Per the germline V gene, CDR1 is KGHDR and CDR2 is SFDVKD. The CDR3, as DNA: TGTGCCACCATCAGGCGGGACAGGGTGGAAAATTCACCCCTCCACTTT. Its protein product is CATIRRDRVENSPLHF.

The chain employs TRBV6-1 and TRBJ1-5; TRBD1 matches at 7 bases. The V gene end was trimmed by 1 base and the J gene end by 5 bases; junction bases not matched to a gene: 8. Per the germline V gene, CDR1 is MNHNS and CDR2 is SASEGT. The CDR3 consists of 16 residues. This CDR3 reads CASSEVAGGGYQPQHF. CDR3 DNA sequence: TGTGCCAGCAGTGAAGTTGCAGGGGGTGGGTATCAGCCCCAGCATTTT.

The chain combines TRBV5-1 with TRBJ1-2, with TRBD1 matching over 7 bases. Looked up from germline, CDR1 is SGHRS and CDR2 is YFSETQ. Unmatched junction bases numbered 5, after V lost 2 bases and J lost 4 bases. The CDR3 is 14 residues long. CDR3 bases: TGCGCCAGCAGCTTTACAGGGGACATCTATGGCTACACCTTC. Amino acid sequence: CASSFTGDIYGYTF.

The chain is built from TRBV7-2 and TRBJ2-4, with TRBD2 matching 9 bases. J lost 9 bases, V lost 4 bases, and 13 bases had no gene match. The CDR3 is made up of 16 amino acids. Germline CDR1 is SGHTA and CDR2 is FQGNSA. CDR3: CASSSRPGRGGGIQYF. CDR3 bases: TGTGCCAGCAGCTCCCGACCTGGGCGGGGGGGCGGCATTCAGTACTTC.

In this sample, this clone turned up a few times. The chain has TRBV3-1 (or the pseudogene TRBV3-2) and TRBJ1-3, with 8 nucleotides matching TRBD1. From germline, CDR1 is LGHDT and CDR2 YNNKEL (reference sequence). J gave up 0 bases and V 7 bases, and 2 bases lay outside the gene matches. The CDR3 length is 14 residues. The CDR3 bases are TGTGCCAGCATCGGGACAGGCTCTGGAAACACCATATATTTT. Translated, it gives CASIGTGSGNTIYF.